This note documents a single T cell receptor (beta chain) sequence. The antigen remains unidentified. Other DNA sequences from this sample encode an identical CDR3 as well. Naive CD8 isolation took CD45RO-negative cells positively selected for CCR7 and excluded terminally differentiated effector memory CD45RA+ cells. Profiling relied on immunoSEQ multiplex PCR, and the TCRdb table lists in-frame clones only, not all of them. Here the sample spans millions of clones, about 95% being singletons. The V end lost 0 bases, the J end lost 3 bases, and 10 bases lay between the germline ends. The germline CDR1 and CDR2 sequences are SGHNT and YYREEE (reference sequence). CDR3 length: 14 residues. The data are from a study of shared clonotypes between healthy human individuals. Study findings and constraints: An effect of sequencing depth on clonotype sharing among donors was expected. The study generally estimated greater richness for naive than memory subsets.

The receptor was derived from a man younger than 35 in good health. The chain combines TRBV5-4 with TRBJ2-7; D unclear. Sample: naive CD8+ T cells sorted from blood. The CDR3 protein is CASSLALGGYEQYF. In DNA, the CDR3 is TGTGCCAGCAGCTTGGCCTTGGGCGGCTACGAGCAGTACTTC. Full variable domain (outside the CDR3, taken from reference TRBV5-4 and TRBJ2-7): ETGVTQSPTHLIKTRGQQVTLRCSSQSGHNTVSWYQQALGQGPQFIFQYYREEENGRGNFPPRFSGLQFPNYSSELNVNALELDDSALYLCASSLALGGYEQYFGPGTRLTVT.